The next 24 T cell receptor beta chains were all read from a single sample in a study of Tregs in tolerant kidney transplant recipients. Assay used: immunoSEQ multiplex PCR; TCRdb lists only in-frame clones, some missing. The sample lists about 94,000 clones; roughly 93% were seen once. The sample here was CD4+ T cells from blood, taken before the transplant. The receptors derive from a human donor who received a combined kidney and bone marrow transplant.

The chain employs TRBV30 and TRBJ2-1; the match to TRBD2 covers 8 bases. Germline V gene lookup returns CDR1 GTSNPN and CDR2 SVGIG (reference sequence). The CDR3 sequence is 15 residues long. J lost 3 bases, V lost 1 base, and 5 bases had no gene match. CDR3 nucleotide sequence: TGTGCCTGGAGTGCTGGGACTAGGGTCTACAATGAGCAGTTCTTC. Translating it yields CAWSAGTRVYNEQFF. Full variable domain (remainder filled in from reference TRBV30 and TRBJ2-1): SQTIHQWPATLVQPVGSPLSLECTVEGTSNPNLYWYRQAAGRGLQLLFYSVGIGQISSEVPQNLSASRPQDRQFILSSKKLLLSDSGFYLCAWSAGTRVYNEQFFGPGTRLTVL.

This clone was seen a few times. The rearrangement uses TRBV19 and TRBJ1-3; 7 bases match TRBD1. This CDR3 region has 16 residues. V trimming: 2 bases; J trimming: 1 base; junction bases outside the gene matches: 5. Germline CDR1 is LNHDA and CDR2 is SQIVND (reference sequence). The CDR3 coding sequence is TGTGCCAGTAGTATAACCAGGGGGGTATCTGGAAACACCATATATTTT. Translation gives CASSITRGVSGNTIYF.

V usage is TRBV27 and J usage is TRBJ1-5; 10 positions match TRBD1. Germline CDR1 is MNHEY and CDR2 is SMNVEV (reference sequence). Trimming took 6 bases from V and 4 from J; bases not matched to a gene: 9. The CDR3 covers 16 residues. The CDR3 bases are TGTGCCAGCAGACGGACAGGGGGGGGAGGGAATCAGCCCCAGCATTTT. Translated, it gives CASRRTGGGGNQPQHF.

V is TRBV9 and J is TRBJ2-7, with 9 positions matching TRBD2. With V trimmed by 0 bases and J by 7 bases, 2 bases remained unmatched. CDR1 and CDR2 from the germline V gene are SGDLS and YYNGEE. CDR3 size: 13 residues. CDR3 loop: CASSVDSGGEQYF. CDR3 DNA: TGTGCCAGCAGCGTAGACAGCGGGGGGGAGCAGTACTTC.

J is TRBJ1-1 and V is TRBV5-1, with 10 bases aligning to TRBD1. The germline V gene has CDR1 SGHRS and CDR2 YFSETQ. Trimming took 2 bases from V and 8 from J; bases not matched to a gene: 3. This CDR3 spans 13 amino acids. CDR3 sequence: CASSFRDRGEAFF. CDR3 DNA sequence: TGCGCCAGCAGCTTCCGGGACAGGGGAGAAGCTTTCTTT.

The chain's CDR3 is CASSRATGAEAFF. The CDR3 DNA follows: TGCGCCAGCAGCCGCGCGACGGGGGCTGAAGCTTTCTTT. V and J are TRBV4-1 and TRBJ1-1; TRBD1 is a possible D gene (5 bases). Trimming shortened V by 4 bases and J by 6 bases, and 12 bases separated the two germline ends. Looked up from germline, CDR1 is MGHRA and CDR2 is YSYEKL. The CDR3 contains 13 residues.

This clone came up once. The gene calls are TRBV28 and TRBJ1-1, with D maybe TRBD1 (5 bases). In germline, CDR1 is MDHEN, CDR2 SYDVKM. The CDR3 sequence is 17 residues long. Trimming took off 3 bases at V and 0 bases at J, with 17 bases between the two ends. The CDR3 nucleotides read TGTGCCAGCAGTTTGCTTGGGGCGGCGACACTGAACACTGAAGCTTTCTTT. Its translation is CASSLLGAATLNTEAFF.

This chain uses TRBV5-6 with TRBJ2-7; 8 nucleotides match TRBD1. This CDR3 has 16 amino acids. The V gene end was trimmed by 4 bases and the J gene end by 3 bases; junction bases not matched to a gene: 12. Looked up from germline, CDR1 is SGHDT and CDR2 is YYEEEE. The CDR3 nucleotides read TGTGCCAGCAGCCCAACTGGGCAGGGGGCGTTCTACGAGCAGTACTTC. Translating gives CASSPTGQGAFYEQYF.

The chain joins TRBV20-1 to TRBJ2-5; possible D gene TRBD2, 6 bases. This CDR3 spans 11 amino acids. Germline CDR1 reads DFQATT; CDR2 reads SNEGSKA (reference sequence). The V and J ends lost 5 bases and 3 bases respectively, with 7 bases between them. CDR3 region: CSAASEETQYF. The CDR3 DNA sequence: TGCAGTGCTGCTAGCGAAGAGACCCAGTACTTC.

This clone was seen a single time. The rearrangement uses TRBV7-7 and TRBJ2-7; D gene unclear. The V gene's germline CDR1 is SSHAT and CDR2 FNYEAQ (reference sequence). V gave up 5 bases and J gave up 5 bases, with 13 bases separating them. The CDR3 contains 13 residues. In DNA, the CDR3 is TGTGCCAGCAGCGCCAGCCTAGAAAACGAGCAGTACTTC. Protein product: CASSASLENEQYF.

This chain joins TRBV14 and TRBJ2-3; 11 bases fit TRBD2. The CDR3 runs 16 residues. Germline V gives CDR1 SGHDN, CDR2 FVKESK. J gave up 3 bases and V 5 bases, and 7 bases lay outside the gene matches. DNA for the CDR3: TGTGCCAGCAGCTTATCCGGGACTAGCGGAACAGATACGCAGTATTTT. Its protein product is CASSLSGTSGTDTQYF.

The rearrangement joins TRBV25-1 to TRBJ2-1; 9 nucleotides agree with TRBD1. The germline gives CDR1 MGHDK, CDR2 SYGVNS. V gave up 3 bases and J gave up 7 bases; unmatched junction bases: 10. This CDR3 has 16 residues. The CDR3 spells CASSDHSGTGKNEQFF. The CDR3 bases are TGTGCCAGCAGTGATCACTCCGGGACAGGGAAAAATGAGCAGTTCTTC.

The genes are TRBV6-1 and TRBJ1-5; D might be TRBD1 (6 bases). The CDR3 covers 15 residues. CDR1 MNHNS and CDR2 SASEGT come from the germline V gene. V lost 8 bases and J 3 bases, leaving 17 bases between the germline ends. CDR3: CASGALTGYNQPQHF. CDR3 coding DNA: TGTGCCAGCGGAGCCTTGACAGGCTACAATCAGCCCCAGCATTTT.

The V gene is TRBV9, the J gene TRBJ2-5; D may be TRBD1 (5 bases). The V end was cut by 3 bases, the J end by 4 bases, with 13 bases between. Germline values: CDR1 SGDLS, CDR2 YYNGEE. The CDR3 extends over 14 amino acids. This CDR3 reads CASSETQGGETQYF. The CDR3 DNA sequence: TGTGCCAGCAGCGAGACCCAGGGTGGAGAGACCCAGTACTTC.

The rearrangement links TRBV15 to TRBJ1-2; 11 bases are shared with TRBD1. With 2 bases clipped from V and 7 bases from J, the junction kept 6 bases outside the gene matches. This CDR3 is built from 15 residues. The germline V gene encodes CDR1 LNHNV and CDR2 YYDKDF (reference sequence). CDR3 coding DNA: TGTGCCACCAGCAGATTAGGGACAGGGGGTTTTGGCTACACCTTC. This gives the protein CATSRLGTGGFGYTF.

The rearrangement uses TRBV13 and TRBJ2-4, with 11 bases identical to TRBD2. Germline trimming cut 5 bases from V and 0 bases from J; bases unmatched to any gene: 6. The CDR3 is 17 amino acids. In germline, CDR1 is PRHDT, CDR2 FYEKMQ (reference sequence). DNA of the CDR3: TGTGCCAGCAGCCCGCTAGCGGGGGGCCTAGCCAAAAACATTCAGTACTTC. Its protein is CASSPLAGGLAKNIQYF.

A note on this clone: A read error may account for a junction end that differs from germline. Other DNA variants within this sample encode the same CDR3. The rearrangement links TRBV11-3 to TRBJ2-1; TRBD1 aligns across 8 bases. The CDR3 totals 13 residues. The germline gives CDR1 SGHNT, CDR2 YENEEA. The CDR3 loop is CASSLDRGNEQFF. DNA for the CDR3: TGCGCCAGCAGCTTAGACAGGGGTAATGAGCAGTTCTTC.

This clone was detected a few times. In nucleotides, the CDR3 is TGTGCCAGCAGCTTCCTTGACAGGGACACTGAAGCTTTCTTT. It specifies CASSFLDRDTEAFF. The rearrangement joins TRBV5-6 to TRBJ1-1; 7 bases map to TRBD1. Germline V gene sequence: CDR1 SGHDT, CDR2 YYEEEE. The CDR3 runs to 14 residues. The ends lost 2 bases at V and 3 bases at J; junction bases unmatched: 4.

The V call is TRBV5-1, the J call TRBJ1-4; 7 positions agree with TRBD1. The germline V gene encodes CDR1 SGHRS and CDR2 YFSETQ. The CDR3 is made up of 15 amino acids. With 3 bases clipped from V and 2 bases from J, the junction kept 4 bases outside the gene matches. The DNA for the CDR3 is TGCGCCAGCAGCTATCGACAGGGTACTAATGAAAAACTGTTTTTT. Protein sequence: CASSYRQGTNEKLFF.

The chain recombines TRBV19 with TRBJ2-5, with TRBD2 matching 15 bases. The trim removed 7 bases at V and 1 base at J, leaving 7 bases unmatched. In germline, CDR1 is LNHDA, CDR2 SQIVND (reference sequence). This CDR3 contains 17 residues. The CDR3 is CASNSLGLAGGQETQYF. The CDR3 DNA is TGTGCCAGTAATTCTCTGGGACTAGCGGGGGGCCAAGAGACCCAGTACTTC.

The V gene is TRBV30, the J gene TRBJ1-1; D is undetermined. Per germline, CDR1 GTSNPN and CDR2 SVGIG (reference sequence). V gave up 8 bases and J gave up 4 bases, with 26 bases separating them. CDR3 length: 16 amino acids. CDR3 amino acids: CAASVLSKERGTEAFF. The CDR3 bases are TGTGCCGCCAGTGTCCTTTCTAAAGAACGGGGCACTGAAGCTTTCTTT.

This clone was observed once. The genes are TRBV30 and TRBJ1-5; D not certain. The CDR3 runs 15 residues. V dropped 0 bases and J dropped 0 bases, with 9 bases sitting between them. Germline V CDR1 and CDR2: GTSNPN, SVGIG (reference sequence). The chain's CDR3 is CAWSVRHYSNQPQHF. CDR3 coding DNA: TGTGCCTGGAGTGTCAGACATTATAGCAATCAGCCCCAGCATTTT.

The chain joins TRBV27 to TRBJ2-7, with 7 bases that match TRBD1. Germline V CDR1 and CDR2: MNHEY, SMNVEV (reference sequence). The trim removed 6 bases at V and 2 bases at J, leaving 16 bases unmatched. This CDR3 is built from 17 residues. CDR3 region: CASSFTSPTGTPYEQYF. DNA of the CDR3: TGTGCCAGCAGCTTTACTTCCCCGACAGGGACCCCCTACGAGCAGTACTTC.

The V and J genes are TRBV19 and TRBJ2-5; the D gene is possibly TRBD1 (6 bases). The CDR3 totals 13 residues. CDR1 LNHDA and CDR2 SQIVND come from the germline V gene (reference sequence). The V end lost 6 bases, the J end lost 2 bases, and 10 bases lay between the germline ends. Written as DNA, the CDR3 is TGTGCCAGTAGATCGACAGGACAAGAGACCCAGTACTTC. The encoded protein is CASRSTGQETQYF.